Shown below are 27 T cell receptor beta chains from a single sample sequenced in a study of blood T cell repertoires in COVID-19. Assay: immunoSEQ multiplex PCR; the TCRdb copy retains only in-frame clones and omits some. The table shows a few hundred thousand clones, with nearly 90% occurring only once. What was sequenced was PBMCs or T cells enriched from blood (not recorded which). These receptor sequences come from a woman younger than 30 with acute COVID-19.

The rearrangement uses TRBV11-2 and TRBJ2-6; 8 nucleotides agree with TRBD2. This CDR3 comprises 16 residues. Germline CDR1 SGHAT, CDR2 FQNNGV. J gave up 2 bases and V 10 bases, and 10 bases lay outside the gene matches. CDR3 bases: TGTGCCACCTGGACTAGCAGAAAACCTGGGGCCAACGTCCTGACTTTC. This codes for CATWTSRKPGANVLTF.

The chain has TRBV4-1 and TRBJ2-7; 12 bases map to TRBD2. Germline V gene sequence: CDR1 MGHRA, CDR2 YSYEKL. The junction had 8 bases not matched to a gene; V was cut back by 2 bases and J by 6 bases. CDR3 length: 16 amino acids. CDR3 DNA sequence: TGCGCCAGCAGCCAAAAGGGACTAGCGGGTTCGGTCGAGCAGTACTTC. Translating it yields CASSQKGLAGSVEQYF.

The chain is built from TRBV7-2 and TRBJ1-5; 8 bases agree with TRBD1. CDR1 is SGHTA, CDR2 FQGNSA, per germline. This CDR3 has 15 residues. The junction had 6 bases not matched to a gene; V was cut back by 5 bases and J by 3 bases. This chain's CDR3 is CASSRGQGTNQPQHF. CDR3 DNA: TGTGCCAGCAGCCGCGGACAGGGTACCAATCAGCCCCAGCATTTT.

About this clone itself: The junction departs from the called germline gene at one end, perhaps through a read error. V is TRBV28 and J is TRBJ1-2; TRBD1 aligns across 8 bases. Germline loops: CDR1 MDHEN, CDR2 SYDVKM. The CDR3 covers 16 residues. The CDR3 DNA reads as TGTGCCACCAGTTTGGACAGGGAGGAAAAAAACTATGGCTACACCTTC. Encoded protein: CATSLDREEKNYGYTF.

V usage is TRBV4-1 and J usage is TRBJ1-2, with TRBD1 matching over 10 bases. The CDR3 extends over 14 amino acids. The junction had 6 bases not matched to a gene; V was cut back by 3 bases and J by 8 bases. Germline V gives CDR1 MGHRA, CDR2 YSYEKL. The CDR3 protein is CASSQTGGRLGYTF. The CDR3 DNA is TGCGCCAGCAGCCAGACAGGGGGCCGACTGGGCTACACCTTC.

CDR3 residues: CASSLSGGLAYGEEQFF. Here the CDR3 DNA reads TGTGCCAGCAGCTTAAGCGGTGGTCTAGCATACGGCGAGGAGCAGTTCTTC. V usage is TRBV7-3 and J usage is TRBJ2-1; D possibly corresponds to TRBD2 (5 bases). With 1 base removed from V and 10 bases from J, the gap between germline ends came to 23 bases. Germline lookup yields CDR1 SGHTA and CDR2 FQGTGA. The CDR3 is 17 residues long.

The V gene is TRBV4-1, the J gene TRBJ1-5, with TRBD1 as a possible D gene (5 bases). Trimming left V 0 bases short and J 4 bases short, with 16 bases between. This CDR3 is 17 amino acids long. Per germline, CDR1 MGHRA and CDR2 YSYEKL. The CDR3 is CASSQEFQGWANQPQHF. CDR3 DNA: TGCGCCAGCAGCCAAGAATTTCAGGGTTGGGCAAATCAGCCCCAGCATTTT.

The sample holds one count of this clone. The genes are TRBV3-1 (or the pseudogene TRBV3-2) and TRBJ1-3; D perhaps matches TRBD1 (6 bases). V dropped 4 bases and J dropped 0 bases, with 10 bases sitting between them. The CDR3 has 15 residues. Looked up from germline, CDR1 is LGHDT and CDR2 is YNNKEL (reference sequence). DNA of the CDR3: TGTGCCAGCAGCCTACAGGGTGTCTCTGGAAACACCATATATTTT. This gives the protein CASSLQGVSGNTIYF.

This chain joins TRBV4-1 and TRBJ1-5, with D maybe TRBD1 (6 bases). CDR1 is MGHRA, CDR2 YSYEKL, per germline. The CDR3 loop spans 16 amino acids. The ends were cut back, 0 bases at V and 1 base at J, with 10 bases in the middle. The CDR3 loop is CASSQDQGLSNQPQHF. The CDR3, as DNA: TGCGCCAGCAGCCAAGATCAGGGGCTCAGCAATCAGCCCCAGCATTTT.

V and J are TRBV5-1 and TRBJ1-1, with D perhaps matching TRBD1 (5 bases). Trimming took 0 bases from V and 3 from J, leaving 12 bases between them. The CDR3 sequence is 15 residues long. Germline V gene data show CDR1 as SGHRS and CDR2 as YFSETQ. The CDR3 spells CASSLGGAPYTEAFF. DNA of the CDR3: TGCGCCAGCAGCTTGGGGGGCGCGCCGTACACTGAAGCTTTCTTT.

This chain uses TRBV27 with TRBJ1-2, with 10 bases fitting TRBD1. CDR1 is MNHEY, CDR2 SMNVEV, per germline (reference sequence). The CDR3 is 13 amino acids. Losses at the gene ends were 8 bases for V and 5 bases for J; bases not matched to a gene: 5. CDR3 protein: CASGGQGGYGYTF. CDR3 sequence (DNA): TGTGCCAGCGGAGGACAGGGGGGTTATGGCTACACCTTC.

The CDR3, as DNA: TGTGCCACCAGTGACTCGGACAGGGGAGTCTCTCAGCCCCAGCATTTT. This codes for CATSDSDRGVSQPQHF. V usage is TRBV24-1 and J usage is TRBJ1-5, with 9 nucleotides matching TRBD1. With 4 bases clipped from V and 6 bases from J, the junction kept 9 bases outside the gene matches. The CDR3 length is 16 residues. The germline gives CDR1 KGHDR, CDR2 SFDVKD.

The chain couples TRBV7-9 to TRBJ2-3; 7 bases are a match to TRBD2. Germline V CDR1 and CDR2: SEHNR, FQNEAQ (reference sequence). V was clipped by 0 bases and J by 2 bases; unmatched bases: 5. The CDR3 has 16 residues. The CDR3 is CASSLARDYLTDTQYF. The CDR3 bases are TGTGCCAGCAGCTTAGCCCGGGACTACCTCACAGATACGCAGTATTTT. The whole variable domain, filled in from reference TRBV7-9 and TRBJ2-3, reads DTGVSQNPRHKITKRGQNVTFRCDPISEHNRLYWYRQTLGQGPEFLTYFQNEAQLEKSRLLSDRFSAERPKGSFSTLEIQRTEQGDSAMYLCASSLARDYLTDTQYFGPGTRLTVL.

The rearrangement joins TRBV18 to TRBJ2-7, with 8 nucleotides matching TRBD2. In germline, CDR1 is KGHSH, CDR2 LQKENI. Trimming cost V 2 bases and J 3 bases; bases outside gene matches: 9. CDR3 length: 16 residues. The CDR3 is CASSPRLAGLYYEQYF. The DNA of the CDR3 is TGTGCCAGCTCACCAAGATTAGCGGGACTATACTACGAGCAGTACTTC.

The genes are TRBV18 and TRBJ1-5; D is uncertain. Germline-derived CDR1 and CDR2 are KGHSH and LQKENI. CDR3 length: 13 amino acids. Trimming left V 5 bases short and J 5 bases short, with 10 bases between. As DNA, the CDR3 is TGTGCCAGCTCAGACGGAGGGTATCAGCCCCAGCATTTT. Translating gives CASSDGGYQPQHF.

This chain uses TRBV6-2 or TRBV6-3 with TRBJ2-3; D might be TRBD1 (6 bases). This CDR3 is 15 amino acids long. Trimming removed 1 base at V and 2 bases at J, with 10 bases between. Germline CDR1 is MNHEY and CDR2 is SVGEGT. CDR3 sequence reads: CASSYWGQSTDTQYF. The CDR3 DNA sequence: TGTGCCAGCAGTTACTGGGGGCAATCCACAGATACGCAGTATTTT.

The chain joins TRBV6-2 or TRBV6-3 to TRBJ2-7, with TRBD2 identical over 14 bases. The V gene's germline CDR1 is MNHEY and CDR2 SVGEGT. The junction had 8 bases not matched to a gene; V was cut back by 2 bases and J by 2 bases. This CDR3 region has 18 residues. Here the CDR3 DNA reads TGTGCCAGCAGTTACCTTGGGACTAGCGGGAGTAGTGCCTACGAGCAGTACTTC. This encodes CASSYLGTSGSSAYEQYF.

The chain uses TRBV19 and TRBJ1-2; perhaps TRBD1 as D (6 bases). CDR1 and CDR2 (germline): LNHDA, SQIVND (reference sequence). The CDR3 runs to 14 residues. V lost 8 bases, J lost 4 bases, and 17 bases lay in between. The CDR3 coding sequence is TGTGCCAGTTCCCGAGGGGGGGGTAGCTATGGCTACACCTTC. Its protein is CASSRGGGSYGYTF.

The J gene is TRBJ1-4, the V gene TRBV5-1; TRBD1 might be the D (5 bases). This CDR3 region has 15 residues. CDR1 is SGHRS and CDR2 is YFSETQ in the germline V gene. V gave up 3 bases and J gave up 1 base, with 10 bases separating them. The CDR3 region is CASSSGAGTNEKLFF. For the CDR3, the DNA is TGCGCCAGCAGCTCTGGGGCCGGAACTAATGAAAAACTGTTTTTT.

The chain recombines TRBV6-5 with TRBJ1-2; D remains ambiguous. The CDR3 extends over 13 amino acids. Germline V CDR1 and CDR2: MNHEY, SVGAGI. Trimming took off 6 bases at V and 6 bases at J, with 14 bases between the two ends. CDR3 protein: CASSKRGSNGYTF. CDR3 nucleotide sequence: TGTGCCAGCAGCAAGAGAGGGTCGAATGGCTACACCTTC.

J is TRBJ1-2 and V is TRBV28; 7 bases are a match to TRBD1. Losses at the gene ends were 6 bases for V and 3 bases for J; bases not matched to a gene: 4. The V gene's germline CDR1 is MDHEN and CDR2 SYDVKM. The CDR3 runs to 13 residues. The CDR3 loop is CASRLGTDYGYTF. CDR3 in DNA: TGTGCCAGCAGGCTAGGGACAGACTATGGCTACACCTTC.

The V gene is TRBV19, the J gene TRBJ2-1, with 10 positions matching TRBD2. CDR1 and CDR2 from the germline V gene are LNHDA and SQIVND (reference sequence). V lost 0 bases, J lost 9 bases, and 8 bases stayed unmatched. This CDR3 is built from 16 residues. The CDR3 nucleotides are TGTGCCAGTAGTATAGATCTGCCTAGCGGGAGTTCTGAGCAGTTCTTC. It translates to CASSIDLPSGSSEQFF.

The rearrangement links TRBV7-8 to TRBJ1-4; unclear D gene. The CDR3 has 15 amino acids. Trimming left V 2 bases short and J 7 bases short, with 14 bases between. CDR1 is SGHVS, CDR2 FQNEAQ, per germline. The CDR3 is CASSLSQQLREKLFF. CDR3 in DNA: TGTGCCAGCAGCTTAAGCCAACAGTTGCGTGAAAAACTGTTTTTT.

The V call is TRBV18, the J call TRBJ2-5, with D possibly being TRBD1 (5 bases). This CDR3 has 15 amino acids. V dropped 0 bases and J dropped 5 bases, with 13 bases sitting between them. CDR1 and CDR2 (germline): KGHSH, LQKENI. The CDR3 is CASSPPRSWGETQYF. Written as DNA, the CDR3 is TGTGCCAGCTCACCACCCCGGAGCTGGGGCGAGACCCAGTACTTC.

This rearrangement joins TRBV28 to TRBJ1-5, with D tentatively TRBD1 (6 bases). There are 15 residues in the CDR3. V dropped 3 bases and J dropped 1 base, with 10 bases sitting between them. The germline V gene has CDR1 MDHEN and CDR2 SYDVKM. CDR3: CASSFRGRSNQPQHF. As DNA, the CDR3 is TGTGCCAGCAGTTTCAGGGGACGGAGCAATCAGCCCCAGCATTTT.

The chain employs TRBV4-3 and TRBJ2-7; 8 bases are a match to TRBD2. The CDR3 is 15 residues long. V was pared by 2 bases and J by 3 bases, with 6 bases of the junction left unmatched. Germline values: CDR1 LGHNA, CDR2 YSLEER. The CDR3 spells CASSQLAGPNYEQYF. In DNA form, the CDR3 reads TGCGCCAGCAGCCAATTAGCGGGACCAAACTACGAGCAGTACTTC.

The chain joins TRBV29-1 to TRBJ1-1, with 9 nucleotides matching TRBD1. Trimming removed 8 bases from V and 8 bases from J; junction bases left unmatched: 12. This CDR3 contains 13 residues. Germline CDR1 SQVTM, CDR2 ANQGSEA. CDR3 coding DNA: TGCAGCACAGAGGGGACAGGGATGAGGGAAGCTTTCTTT. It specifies CSTEGTGMREAFF.